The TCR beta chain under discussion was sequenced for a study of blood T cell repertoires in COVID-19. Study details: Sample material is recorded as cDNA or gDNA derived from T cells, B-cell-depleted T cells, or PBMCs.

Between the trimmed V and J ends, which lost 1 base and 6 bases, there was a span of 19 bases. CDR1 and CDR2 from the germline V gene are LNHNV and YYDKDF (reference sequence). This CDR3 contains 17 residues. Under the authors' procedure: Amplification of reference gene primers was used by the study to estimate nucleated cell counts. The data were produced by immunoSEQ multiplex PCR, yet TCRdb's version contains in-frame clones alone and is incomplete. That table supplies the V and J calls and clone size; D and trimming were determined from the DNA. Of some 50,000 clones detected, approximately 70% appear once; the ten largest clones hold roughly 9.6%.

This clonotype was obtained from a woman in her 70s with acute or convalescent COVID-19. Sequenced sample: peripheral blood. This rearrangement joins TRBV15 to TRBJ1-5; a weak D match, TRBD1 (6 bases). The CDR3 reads CATSRGPGNRAGQPQHF. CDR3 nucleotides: TGTGCCACCAGCAGAGGTCCGGGGAACAGGGCGGGTCAGCCCCAGCATTTT. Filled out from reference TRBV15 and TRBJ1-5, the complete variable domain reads DAMVIQNPRYQVTQFGKPVTLSCSQTLNHNVMYWYQQKSSQAPKLLFHYYDKDFNNEADTPDNFQSRRPNTSFCFLDIRSPGLGDTAMYLCATSRGPGNRAGQPQHFGDGTRLSIL.